These 19 T cell receptor beta chains came from one sample sequenced in a study of early T cells in non-severe SARS-CoV-2 infection. A single record per CDR3 protein comes from TCRdb applying MiXCR to the 5' RACE reads. The sample lists about 59,000 distinct CDR3 sequences, about 12% occurring once. The source material was whole blood, sampled at baseline. The source of these receptors is an adult who was a healthcare worker with PCR-confirmed SARS-CoV-2 infection or an uninfected control (not recorded which).

The chain recombines TRBV18 with TRBJ2-7, with a possible D match to TRBD1 (6 bases). V was clipped by 2 bases and J by 1 base, with 12 bases between them. The CDR3 covers 15 residues. Germline CDR1 KGHSH, CDR2 LQKENI. The chain's CDR3 is CASSPSLGASYEQYF. The CDR3 DNA reads TGTGCCAGCTCACCATCGTTGGGGGCTTCCTACGAGCAGTACTTC.

This chain joins TRBV7-6 and TRBJ2-2, with TRBD2 identical over 8 bases. Germline V lookup: CDR1 SGHVS, CDR2 FNYEAQ. V was clipped by 4 bases and J by 3 bases; unmatched bases: 7. The CDR3 runs to 16 residues. CDR3 sequence: CASSYGLADYTGELFF. CDR3 DNA: TGTGCCAGCAGCTATGGACTAGCAGACTACACCGGGGAGCTGTTTTTT.

The chain uses TRBV5-1 and TRBJ2-5, with TRBD1 matching 9 bases. This CDR3 has 15 amino acids. Germline assignment: CDR1 SGHRS and CDR2 YFSETQ. V lost 3 bases to trimming and J lost 5 bases; unmatched junction nucleotides: 8. The CDR3 protein is CASSYTTGGLETQYF. As DNA, the CDR3 is TGCGCCAGCAGCTATACGACAGGGGGGTTGGAGACCCAGTACTTC. Together with reference TRBV5-1 and TRBJ2-5, the CDR3 gives the full variable domain: KAGVTQTPRYLIKTRGQQVTLSCSPISGHRSVSWYQQTPGQGLQFLFEYFSETQRNKGNFPGRFSGRQFSNSRSEMNVSTLELGDSALYLCASSYTTGGLETQYFGPGTRLLVL.

This clonotype was seen a few times. V and J are TRBV7-9 and TRBJ1-2, with D perhaps matching TRBD1 (5 bases). V was trimmed by 5 bases and J by 4 bases, leaving 23 bases between them. Germline loops: CDR1 SEHNR, CDR2 FQNEAQ (reference sequence). This CDR3 region has 17 residues. CDR3: CASSPSRGGAHIYGYTF. Here the CDR3 DNA reads TGTGCCAGCAGCCCATCCCGGGGAGGGGCGCATATCTATGGCTACACCTTC. The variable domain in full, completed from reference TRBV7-9 and TRBJ1-2, reads DTGVSQNPRHKITKRGQNVTFRCDPISEHNRLYWYRQTLGQGPEFLTYFQNEAQLEKSRLLSDRFSAERPKGSFSTLEIQRTEQGDSAMYLCASSPSRGGAHIYGYTFGSGTRLTVV.

In this sample, this clonotype turned up a few times. The junction does not match germline at one end; this may be a read error. The gene calls are TRBV28 and TRBJ2-3, with D possibly called TRBD1 or TRBD2 (5 bases each). The CDR3 is made up of 15 amino acids. Germline CDR1 reads MDHEN; CDR2 reads SYDVKM. The chain's CDR3 is CASSQGRTYTNTQYF. The CDR3 DNA reads as TGTGCCAGCTCCCAGGGACGAACCTACACAAATACGCAGTATTTT. The full variable domain, rest sourced from reference TRBV28 and TRBJ2-3, is DVKVTQSSRYLVKRTGEKVFLECVQDMDHENMFWYRQDPGLGLRLIYFSYDVKMKEKGDIPEGYSVSREKKERFSLILESASTNQTSMYLCASSQGRTYTNTQYFGPGTRLTVL.

This clonotype appeared many times. The J gene is TRBJ2-6, the V gene TRBV28; 10 nucleotides agree with TRBD1. The V gene's germline CDR1 is MDHEN and CDR2 SYDVKM. The CDR3 is made up of 18 amino acids. Losses at the gene ends were 2 bases for V and 4 bases for J; bases not matched to a gene: 8. The CDR3, as DNA: TGTGCCAGCAGTTTAGGTCCCGGGACAGGGGTCGGGGCCAACGTCCTGACTTTC. This translates into CASSLGPGTGVGANVLTF.

This clonotype was counted ten times or more. The rearrangement joins TRBV3-1 to TRBJ1-2; 10 bases align to TRBD1. With V trimmed by 1 base and J by 4 bases, 0 bases remained unmatched. In germline, CDR1 is LGHDT, CDR2 YNNKEL (reference sequence). The CDR3 length is 14 residues. The CDR3 DNA follows: TGTGCCAGCAGCCAAGGGACAGGGGGCTATGGCTACACCTTC. It translates to CASSQGTGGYGYTF.

This clonotype was detected only a few times. The V and J genes are TRBV7-9 and TRBJ2-5; the match to TRBD1 covers 11 bases. CDR1 SEHNR and CDR2 FQNEAQ come from the germline V gene (reference sequence). The CDR3 covers 16 residues. V trimming: 5 bases; J trimming: 4 bases; junction bases outside the gene matches: 9. The CDR3 loop is CASSRTRGQGGETQYF. The CDR3 nucleotides read TGTGCCAGCAGCCGAACACGGGGACAGGGGGGAGAGACCCAGTACTTC.

The V call is TRBV28, the J call TRBJ2-5; 11 nucleotides agree with TRBD2. Losses at the gene ends were 3 bases for V and 3 bases for J; bases not matched to a gene: 6. The CDR3 contains 16 residues. CDR1 is MDHEN and CDR2 is SYDVKM in the germline V gene. CDR3 amino acids: CASSFPASGGKETQYF. The CDR3, as DNA: TGTGCCAGCAGTTTCCCCGCTAGCGGGGGGAAAGAGACCCAGTACTTC.

The chain combines TRBV12-3 or TRBV12-4 with TRBJ2-3; D may correspond to TRBD1 or TRBD2 (5 bases each). This CDR3 contains 16 residues. V lost 6 bases and J lost 2, with 18 bases in between. This CDR3 is CASSLGPSGTTDTQYF. DNA of the CDR3: TGTGCCAGCAGCCTCGGACCTTCTGGGACCACAGATACGCAGTATTTT.

A note on this clonotype: Since a much larger clone is just one base distant, this may be a read error. The chain recombines TRBV7-2 with TRBJ2-2, with D tentatively TRBD2 (6 bases). Germline loops: CDR1 SGHTA, CDR2 FQGNSA. The CDR3 has 12 residues. CDR3 DNA: TGTGTCAGCAGCGGGTGGGCCGGGGAGCTGTTTTTT. Translated: CVSSGWAGELFF.

This clonotype was recorded a few times. The chain employs TRBV5-1 and TRBJ1-2; TRBD1 agrees at 11 bases. The V and J ends lost 6 bases and 8 bases, in that order; junction bases with no gene match: 12. The V gene's germline CDR1 is SGHRS and CDR2 YFSETQ. This CDR3 is built from 15 residues. For the CDR3, the DNA is TGCGCCAGCACCCCCCAAGGACAGGGGGCTGGAGGCTACACCTTC. This gives the protein CASTPQGQGAGGYTF. The full variable domain, its missing parts supplied by reference TRBV5-1 and TRBJ1-2, is KAGVTQTPRYLIKTRGQQVTLSCSPISGHRSVSWYQQTPGQGLQFLFEYFSETQRNKGNFPGRFSGRQFSNSRSEMNVSTLELGDSALYLCASTPQGQGAGGYTFGSGTRLTVV.

This clonotype was counted ten times or more. The chain combines TRBV3-1 with TRBJ2-2; 14 bases map to TRBD2. The CDR3 spans 16 residues. In germline, CDR1 is LGHDT, CDR2 YNNKEL (reference sequence). Germline trimming cut 6 bases from V and 3 bases from J; bases unmatched to any gene: 3. This chain's CDR3 is CASRGLAGVYTGELFF. CDR3 bases: TGTGCCAGCAGGGGACTAGCGGGGGTCTACACCGGGGAGCTGTTTTTT.

The chain couples TRBV20-1 to TRBJ2-7, with D perhaps TRBD2 (6 bases). Per germline, CDR1 DFQATT and CDR2 SNEGSKA (reference sequence). The CDR3 runs to 14 residues. The V gene lost 6 bases and the J gene lost 4 bases, with 19 bases spanning the gap. The DNA of the CDR3 is TGCAGTGCCGCCCAGCCCGCGGGACCATACGAGCAGTACTTC. Protein: CSAAQPAGPYEQYF.

The V gene is TRBV7-6, the J gene TRBJ1-2; D gene ambiguous. Germline V gene lookup returns CDR1 SGHVS and CDR2 FNYEAQ. V was cut by 5 bases and J by 6 bases, with 16 bases left in between. The CDR3 covers 14 residues. CDR3 amino acids: CASSPVGSSDGYTF. Written as DNA, the CDR3 is TGTGCCAGCAGCCCAGTAGGGTCCAGCGATGGCTACACCTTC.

In this sample, this clonotype turned up a few times. The chain uses TRBV29-1 and TRBJ1-1; the match to TRBD1 covers 10 bases. Per the germline V gene, CDR1 is SQVTM and CDR2 is ANQGSEA. This CDR3 contains 14 residues. V dropped 7 bases and J dropped 0; count of bases not matched to a gene: 5. Here the CDR3 DNA reads TGCAGCGCTTCCGGGACAGGGGTGAACACTGAAGCTTTCTTT. The encoded protein is CSASGTGVNTEAFF.

At least ten counts were recorded for this clonotype. The V gene is TRBV6-6, the J gene TRBJ2-1; TRBD2 is a possible D gene (5 bases). This CDR3 contains 14 residues. CDR1 and CDR2 from the germline V gene are MNHNY and SVGAGI (reference sequence). Trimming removed 0 bases from V and 3 bases from J, with 6 bases in between. CDR3 DNA sequence: TGTGCCAGCAGTTACTCGAGGGTCTACAATGAGCAGTTCTTC. Encoded protein: CASSYSRVYNEQFF.

This clonotype showed up just a few times. As DNA, the CDR3 is TGTGCCAGCAGTCCAACTAGCGAAGAGACCGGGGAGCTGTTTTTT. It translates to CASSPTSEETGELFF. The chain has TRBV7-6 and TRBJ2-2; 7 bases align to TRBD2. J gave up 5 bases and V 6 bases, and 9 bases lay outside the gene matches. The CDR3 has 15 amino acids. The germline V gene encodes CDR1 SGHVS and CDR2 FNYEAQ.

This clonotype was recorded at least ten times. For the CDR3, the DNA is TGCGCCAGCAGCTTGGGGCAGAGCTACGAGCAGTACTTC. This sequence encodes CASSLGQSYEQYF. The J gene is TRBJ2-7, the V gene TRBV5-1; the D is unclear. The CDR3 sequence is 13 residues long. V was trimmed by 0 bases and J by 3 bases, leaving 7 bases between them. The V gene's germline CDR1 is SGHRS and CDR2 YFSETQ.